The rows below give T cell receptor beta chains drawn from one sample of a study of T-cell reconstitution after alpha-beta-depleted transplantation in children. TCRdb called the PCR reads again in MiXCR, with one record for every CDR3 protein. In the table there are 190,000 or so distinct CDR3 sequences, just under 6.5% of which are singletons. This material consisted of PBMCs, taken before TCRalphabeta/CD19-depleted stem cell transplant. These receptors were collected from a girl less than two years old with combined immunodeficiency, due to receive a stem cell transplant. The CDR3 runs from the conserved cysteine through the conserved F or W. The D gene is left open where the match is weak. The size entry gives how often the clone was seen (once, few, many) or a class if it is expanded.

v_call	clone_size	j_call	d_call	cdr3_nt	cdr3_aa
TRBV6-5	few	TRBJ1-2	TRBD1	TGTGCCAGCAGGCAGGGGGCTGGAGGCTACACCTTC	CASRQGAGGYTF
TRBV29-1	many	TRBJ2-7	TRBD1	TGCAGCGTTGGGACAGGTTCCTACGAGCAGTACTTC	CSVGTGSYEQYF
TRBV27	many	TRBJ2-1	NA	TGTGCCAGCAGTAGTCCTGGGTACAATGAGCAGTTCTTC	CASSSPGYNEQFF
TRBV14	many	TRBJ2-7	NA	TGTGCCAGCAGCGGACTTACCGTGAAGCCCTACGAGCAGTACTTC	CASSGLTVKPYEQYF
TRBV3-1	many	TRBJ2-1	NA	TGTGCCAGCAGACTAGCCGAAAACAATGAGCAGTTCTTC	CASRLAENNEQFF
TRBV5-1	many	TRBJ2-7	TRBD2	TGCGCCAGCAGCTCGACTAGCGGGAGGCCCTACGAGCAGTACTTC	CASSSTSGRPYEQYF
TRBV12-3/TRBV12-4	many	TRBJ1-5	NA	TGTGCCAGCAGTTTCTATAGGGGGGCAGATCAGCCCCAGCATTTT	CASSFYRGADQPQHF
TRBV20-1	many	TRBJ2-7	NA	TGCAGTGCTAACGCAGGAGTAATAAGGAGTTCTTACGAGCAGTACTTC	CSANAGVIRSSYEQYF
TRBV20-1	many	TRBJ2-5	NA	TGCAGTGCTAGTGGCAGGCCGAGGGAGACCCAGTACTTC	CSASGRPRETQYF
TRBV6-1	many	TRBJ2-1	NA	TGTGCCAGCAGTCAAAGGACGGACTACAATGAGCAGTTCTTC	CASSQRTDYNEQFF